This TCR beta chain came from a study of post-analysis software for immune sequencing data. TCR beta libraries were prepared from cDNA with unique molecular identifiers. TCRdb re-derived calls from the PCR reads in MiXCR, one entry per CDR3 protein. The sample lists around 150,000 distinct CDR3 sequences; about 37% were seen once. Concerning this clonotype itself: Antigen specificity is unknown.

V gave up 6 bases and J gave up 7 bases, with 12 bases separating them. Germline V CDR1 and CDR2: SQVTM, ANQGSEA. The CDR3 runs to 11 residues. The study's findings and limits: Patients showed TRBV5-6, TRBV5-1 and TRBV20-1 among five TRBV segments more frequent than in controls.

The chain links TRBV29-1 to TRBJ1-1, with D perhaps TRBD1 (5 bases). Source: blood, taken after autologous hematopoietic stem cell transplantation. The receptor comes from a girl under 18 with multiple sclerosis. The CDR3 protein is CSVGGGSEAFF. The CDR3 DNA reads TGCAGCGTGGGGGGGGGTAGTGAAGCTTTCTTT. Drawing the rest from reference TRBV29-1 and TRBJ1-1, the complete variable domain is SAVISQKPSRDICQRGTSLTIQCQVDSQVTMMFWYRQQPGQSLTLIATANQGSEATYESGFVIDKFPISRPNLTFSTLTVSNMSPEDSSIYLCSVGGGSEAFFGQGTRLTVV.